This T cell receptor (beta chain) was sequenced for a study of T cell repertoires in cytomegalovirus infection. About the study: CMV infection together with matching HLA type was indicated by public TCR beta signatures.

MiXCR, run by TCRdb on the reads, gives a single entry per CDR3 protein. The sample has roughly 720,000 distinct CDR3 sequences, under 40% seen once; the top ten hold around 2.6%. Broader study findings: Identification of carriers of CMV plus the relevant HLA was performed using cumulative public TCR beta family frequency. It was HLA-C-restricted CMV-specific TCR beta clonotypes that dominated the response ex vivo.

A note on this clonotype: Antigen unknown. Relative to the germline gene, one junction end is altered; a read error may explain this.

This CDR3 spans 15 amino acids. Germline V lookup: CDR1 SGHRS, CDR2 YFSETQ. This TCR was sampled from a human donor in good health (CMV status not recorded). Some clones in this sample may be carry-over from other donors' samples. The sequencing sample was made of PBMCs. The chain recombines TRBV5-1 with TRBJ2-5, with 7 bases that match TRBD2. CDR3 amino acids: CASSPGGGGKETQSF. The CDR3 DNA is TGCGCCAGCAGCCCTGGAGGCGGGGGAAAAGAGACCCAGTCCTTC.